Below, 32 T cell receptor beta chains from the same sample are listed, as sequenced in a study of hypomethylating agent response in myelodysplastic syndrome. TCRdb's copy holds only in-frame clones and misses some; the assay was immunoSEQ multiplex PCR. Of about 3,500 clones listed, approximately 78% are singletons. The sequenced sample was bone marrow, obtained before or after starting hypomethylating agent treatment for myelodysplastic syndrome (not recorded which). All receptors derive from a human donor with myelodysplastic syndrome.

This clone is termed large. The rearrangement joins TRBV19 to TRBJ2-3; 8 nucleotides match TRBD2. This CDR3 contains 16 residues. Germline values: CDR1 LNHDA, CDR2 SQIVND (reference sequence). V trimming: 7 bases; J trimming: 4 bases; junction bases outside the gene matches: 13. CDR3: CASNARDGGAADTQYF. CDR3 in DNA: TGTGCCAGTAACGCTCGGGACGGGGGGGCCGCAGATACGCAGTATTTT. The entire variable domain, with the rest obtained from reference TRBV19 and TRBJ2-3, is as follows: DGGITQSPKYLFRKEGQNVTLSCEQNLNHDAMYWYRQDPGQGLRLIYYSQIVNDFQKGDIAEGYSVSREKKESFPLTVTSAQKNPTAFYLCASNARDGGAADTQYFGPGTRLTVL.

There are a few counts of this clone. The rearrangement links TRBV19 to TRBJ1-5; D unclear. From germline, CDR1 is LNHDA and CDR2 SQIVND (reference sequence). The V and J ends lost 7 bases and 4 bases respectively, with 17 bases between them. The CDR3 is 15 amino acids. CDR3 in DNA: TGTGCCAGTACCCCAGATGGTTGGACTAATCAGCCCCAGCATTTT. Translating it yields CASTPDGWTNQPQHF. Together with reference TRBV19 and TRBJ1-5, the CDR3 gives the full variable domain: DGGITQSPKYLFRKEGQNVTLSCEQNLNHDAMYWYRQDPGQGLRLIYYSQIVNDFQKGDIAEGYSVSREKKESFPLTVTSAQKNPTAFYLCASTPDGWTNQPQHFGDGTRLSIL.

The rearrangement joins TRBV6-1 to TRBJ1-5; D is ambiguous. Germline CDR1 and CDR2: MNHNS and SASEGT. V was pared by 6 bases and J by 5 bases, with 11 bases between. The CDR3 spans 13 residues. The CDR3 reads CASSQDWDQPQHF. CDR3 in DNA: TGTGCCAGCAGCCAAGACTGGGATCAGCCCCAGCATTTT.

The V call is TRBV6-5, the J call TRBJ1-5; tentatively, D is TRBD1 (6 bases). This CDR3 is 14 amino acids long. V lost 5 bases and J lost 3, with 11 bases in between. Germline assignment: CDR1 MNHEY and CDR2 SVGAGI. Here the CDR3 DNA reads TGTGCCAGCAGTCTCGGGGGGGCCAATCAGCCCCAGCATTTT. It codes for CASSLGGANQPQHF.

This clone was counted only a few times. The chain's CDR3 is CASRTGSMSTEAFF. In DNA form, the CDR3 reads TGTGCCAGCAGAACAGGGAGTATGAGCACTGAAGCTTTCTTT. This chain uses TRBV27 with TRBJ1-1, with D possibly being TRBD1 (6 bases). V lost 6 bases, J lost 4 bases, and 15 bases lay in between. This CDR3 comprises 14 residues. Germline assignment: CDR1 MNHEY and CDR2 SMNVEV (reference sequence).

The gene calls are TRBV4-1 and TRBJ1-5; D is unclear. This CDR3 contains 15 residues. Looked up from germline, CDR1 is MGHRA and CDR2 is YSYEKL. Trimming took 1 base from V and 2 from J, leaving 9 bases between them. CDR3 in DNA: TGCGCCAGCAGCCAAGGCCTTAAGGGCAATCAGCCCCAGCATTTT. Its protein is CASSQGLKGNQPQHF.

The chain links TRBV28 to TRBJ2-2; D ambiguous. The CDR3 loop spans 16 amino acids. Germline CDR1 MDHEN, CDR2 SYDVKM. Trimming removed 4 bases at V and 1 base at J, with 13 bases between. CDR3 sequence (DNA): TGTGCCAGCAGTTCTGAAGGGAACTGGAACACCGGGGAGCTGTTTTTT. Translated, it gives CASSSEGNWNTGELFF.

The chain employs TRBV27 and TRBJ2-5, with 10 bases identical to TRBD1. Losses at the gene ends were 1 base for V and 7 bases for J; bases not matched to a gene: 9. Looked up from germline, CDR1 is MNHEY and CDR2 is SMNVEV (reference sequence). The CDR3 loop spans 16 amino acids. CDR3 nucleotides: TGTGCCAGCAGTTTATTAGGGACAGGGGAGGGAGGGACCCAGTACTTC. Protein product: CASSLLGTGEGGTQYF.

The rearrangement joins TRBV6-5 to TRBJ2-7, with D possibly being TRBD1 or TRBD2 (5 bases each). This CDR3 region has 13 residues. Trimming removed 10 bases from V and 0 bases from J, with 13 bases in between. Germline CDR1 and CDR2: MNHEY and SVGAGI. Here the CDR3 DNA reads TGTGCCACCCGGGACGGAAGCTCCTACGAGCAGTACTTC. This translates into CATRDGSSYEQYF.

This clone was found once. The chain recombines TRBV7-8 with TRBJ1-2; 7 bases are shared with TRBD1. The junction had 3 bases not matched to a gene; V was cut back by 6 bases and J by 2 bases. Germline V lookup: CDR1 SGHVS, CDR2 FQNEAQ. The CDR3 extends over 13 amino acids. CDR3 sequence: CASSTQGNYGYTF. CDR3 bases: TGTGCCAGCAGTACACAGGGGAACTATGGCTACACCTTC.

The V gene is TRBV6-6, the J gene TRBJ2-7, with unresolved D. The CDR3 is 13 amino acids. Germline CDR1 reads MNHNY; CDR2 reads SVGAGI (reference sequence). Deletions cut 3 bases from V and 0 bases from J, with 6 bases between. The CDR3 sequence is CASSYAVSYEQYF. CDR3 bases: TGTGCCAGCAGTTATGCGGTCTCCTACGAGCAGTACTTC.

The chain has TRBV7-2 and TRBJ2-1; D call uncertain. The CDR3 sequence is 12 residues long. The germline CDR1 and CDR2 sequences are SGHTA and FQGNSA. Trimming removed 1 base at V and 8 bases at J, with 6 bases between. The CDR3 nucleotides are TGTGCCAGCAGCTTAGGAGCCGATGAGCAGTTCTTC. Protein product: CASSLGADEQFF.

The chain is built from TRBV6-6 and TRBJ1-3; D is ambiguous. Germline CDR1 reads MNHNY; CDR2 reads SVGAGI (reference sequence). V was pared by 4 bases and J by 0 bases, with 10 bases between. The CDR3 is 15 residues long. The CDR3 reads CASSSPGVSGNTIYF. The DNA of the CDR3 is TGTGCCAGCAGTTCTCCCGGCGTCTCTGGAAACACCATATATTTT.

V is TRBV5-1 and J is TRBJ1-4, with TRBD1 identical over 7 bases. The germline V gene encodes CDR1 SGHRS and CDR2 YFSETQ. The CDR3 sequence is 15 residues long. Unmatched junction bases numbered 6, after V lost 3 bases and J lost 4 bases. CDR3: CASSSQGGLNEKLFF. The CDR3 nucleotides read TGCGCCAGCAGCTCTCAGGGGGGACTTAATGAAAAACTGTTTTTT. Full variable domain (outside the CDR3, taken from reference TRBV5-1 and TRBJ1-4): KAGVTQTPRYLIKTRGQQVTLSCSPISGHRSVSWYQQTPGQGLQFLFEYFSETQRNKGNFPGRFSGRQFSNSRSEMNVSTLELGDSALYLCASSSQGGLNEKLFFGSGTQLSVL.

This rearrangement joins TRBV29-1 to TRBJ2-7, with 7 bases aligning to TRBD2. Per the germline V gene, CDR1 is SQVTM and CDR2 is ANQGSEA. The CDR3 contains 13 residues. V gave up 8 bases and J gave up 4 bases; unmatched junction bases: 11. This CDR3 reads CSFRGGSLYEQYF. The CDR3 DNA sequence: TGCAGCTTTCGGGGCGGGAGTCTATACGAGCAGTACTTC.

J is TRBJ2-1 and V is TRBV11-2; 13 positions agree with TRBD2. CDR3 length: 17 residues. The trim removed 5 bases at V and 0 bases at J, leaving 4 bases unmatched. Germline-derived CDR1 and CDR2 are SGHAT and FQNNGV. The chain's CDR3 is CASSPRTSGSSYNEQFF. CDR3 nucleotide sequence: TGTGCCAGCAGCCCTAGGACTAGCGGGAGCTCCTACAATGAGCAGTTCTTC.

The chain couples TRBV6-4 to TRBJ1-1; D is perhaps TRBD1 (5 bases). Germline V CDR1 and CDR2: MRHNA, SNTAGT. The V gene lost 2 bases and the J gene lost 6 bases, with 19 bases spanning the gap. The CDR3 runs to 16 residues. The CDR3 protein is CASSDRGEGSASEAFF. The DNA of the CDR3 is TGTGCCAGCAGTGACAGGGGAGAGGGATCAGCCTCTGAAGCTTTCTTT.

The chain carries TRBV7-5 and TRBJ2-7. TRBV7-5 is assigned pseudogene status. This CDR3 comprises 16 residues. CDR3 loop: CASSLGGGSTGPEQYF. In DNA, the CDR3 is TGTGCCAGCAGCCTAGGGGGGGGCTCGACAGGGCCCGAGCAGTACTTC.

The V gene is TRBV5-1, the J gene TRBJ1-2, with TRBD1 as a possible D gene (5 bases). CDR1 SGHRS and CDR2 YFSETQ come from the germline V gene. Trimming shortened V by 3 bases and J by 4 bases, and 10 bases separated the two germline ends. The CDR3 sequence is 13 residues long. The CDR3 nucleotides read TGCGCCAGCAGCTCGGGGGGTGGCTATGGCTACACCTTC. Amino acids: CASSSGGGYGYTF. The complete variable domain, with remaining parts taken from reference TRBV5-1 and TRBJ1-2, reads KAGVTQTPRYLIKTRGQQVTLSCSPISGHRSVSWYQQTPGQGLQFLFEYFSETQRNKGNFPGRFSGRQFSNSRSEMNVSTLELGDSALYLCASSSGGGYGYTFGSGTRLTVV.

The chain combines TRBV19 with TRBJ2-1; 8 bases are shared with TRBD2. Germline lookup yields CDR1 LNHDA and CDR2 SQIVND (reference sequence). The trim removed 9 bases at V and 3 bases at J, leaving 10 bases unmatched. The CDR3 length is 15 residues. Here the CDR3 reads CASHQAGTSYNEQFF. CDR3 in DNA: TGTGCCAGCCATCAAGCCGGGACTAGCTACAATGAGCAGTTCTTC.

In this sample, this clone turned up a few times. This chain links TRBV13 with TRBJ2-2; 9 nucleotides line up with TRBD1. V gave up 5 bases and J gave up 4 bases; unmatched junction bases: 5. The germline V gene has CDR1 PRHDT and CDR2 FYEKMQ (reference sequence). The CDR3 consists of 15 residues. This CDR3 is CASSLATGGTGELFF. The CDR3 nucleotides are TGTGCCAGCAGCCTAGCGACAGGGGGCACCGGGGAGCTGTTTTTT.

The chain couples TRBV6-1 to TRBJ2-5; a possible D gene is TRBD1 (5 bases). The CDR3 covers 15 residues. V lost 5 bases, J lost 5 bases, and 18 bases lay in between. CDR1 is MNHNS, CDR2 SASEGT, per germline. CDR3 DNA: TGTGCCAGCAGTCAACTCCCAGGGTTTAGGGAGACCCAGTACTTC. It yields the protein CASSQLPGFRETQYF.

The chain combines TRBV10-2 with TRBJ2-7, with a tentative D call TRBD2 (6 bases). With 4 bases removed from V and 3 bases from J, the gap between germline ends came to 10 bases. This CDR3 is built from 13 residues. Germline-derived CDR1 and CDR2 are WSHSY and SAAADI. CDR3 protein: CASSVGRDYEQYF. The DNA of the CDR3 is TGCGCCAGCAGTGTAGGGCGGGACTACGAGCAGTACTTC.

This chain joins TRBV7-8 and TRBJ1-3; D gene uncertain. V was trimmed by 5 bases and J by 4 bases, leaving 15 bases between them. In germline, CDR1 is SGHVS, CDR2 FQNEAQ. The CDR3 sequence is 15 residues long. The CDR3 nucleotides are TGTGCCAGCAGCCAGATCAGTGGATCAGGAAACACCATATATTTT. It specifies CASSQISGSGNTIYF.

This clone has a single count. V is TRBV6-5 and J is TRBJ1-2, with 10 positions matching TRBD1. With 5 bases clipped from V and 3 bases from J, the junction kept 6 bases outside the gene matches. CDR1 is MNHEY and CDR2 is SVGAGI in the germline V gene. This CDR3 contains 15 residues. The CDR3 reads CASSPRTGGYYGYTF. CDR3 DNA sequence: TGTGCCAGCAGTCCCCGGACAGGGGGATACTATGGCTACACCTTC.

The chain is built from TRBV10-3 and TRBJ1-1, with 8 bases aligning to TRBD1. Trimming took 6 bases from V and 7 from J; bases not matched to a gene: 7. Germline lookup yields CDR1 ENHRY and CDR2 SYGVKD. The CDR3 contains 13 residues. The CDR3 loop reads CAISQDRALEAFF. In nucleotides, the CDR3 is TGTGCCATCAGCCAGGACAGGGCCCTTGAAGCTTTCTTT.

In its sample, this clone was seen once. The chain couples TRBV19 to TRBJ2-3; 12 bases map to TRBD2. The V gene's germline CDR1 is LNHDA and CDR2 SQIVND (reference sequence). There are 13 residues in the CDR3. The trim removed 6 bases at V and 5 bases at J, leaving 0 bases unmatched. The CDR3 sequence: CASRGLAGDTQYF. DNA of the CDR3: TGTGCCAGTAGGGGACTAGCGGGAGATACGCAGTATTTT.

The chain uses TRBV7-9 and TRBJ2-7; D gene ambiguous. Germline CDR1 SEHNR, CDR2 FQNEAQ (reference sequence). V was clipped by 5 bases and J by 5 bases, with 16 bases between them. The CDR3 is 14 residues long. CDR3 bases: TGTGCCAGCAGCCCCACGGCAAGGAACAACGAGCAGTACTTC. Its protein product is CASSPTARNNEQYF.

CDR3 amino acids: CASSPRPQRIMNTEAFF. CDR3 sequence (DNA): TGTGCCAGCAGCCCGCGTCCCCAGAGGATCATGAACACTGAAGCTTTCTTT. The chain joins TRBV28 to TRBJ1-1; D gene unclear. The V gene's germline CDR1 is MDHEN and CDR2 SYDVKM. V was trimmed by 6 bases and J by 0 bases, leaving 20 bases between them. The CDR3 is 17 residues long.

This clone has just a few counts. This chain links TRBV19 with TRBJ2-2; TRBD1 matches 10 bases. Germline V gene lookup returns CDR1 LNHDA and CDR2 SQIVND (reference sequence). With V trimmed by 4 bases and J by 6 bases, 5 bases remained unmatched. The CDR3 spans 15 residues. This CDR3 reads CASSTRQGASGELFF. The CDR3 bases are TGTGCCAGTAGTACAAGACAGGGGGCATCCGGGGAGCTGTTTTTT. The variable domain in full, completed from reference TRBV19 and TRBJ2-2, reads DGGITQSPKYLFRKEGQNVTLSCEQNLNHDAMYWYRQDPGQGLRLIYYSQIVNDFQKGDIAEGYSVSREKKESFPLTVTSAQKNPTAFYLCASSTRQGASGELFFGEGSRLTVL.

The rearrangement uses TRBV28 and TRBJ2-7, with D hard to call. Germline V lookup: CDR1 MDHEN, CDR2 SYDVKM. V was shortened by 3 bases and J by 13 bases, with 16 bases between the two germline ends. The CDR3 spans 12 residues. This CDR3 reads CASSFSGRSSYF. CDR3 coding DNA: TGTGCCAGCAGTTTTTCTGGCCGGTCCTCATACTTC.

This clone is a singleton in its sample. The chain is built from TRBV11-2 and TRBJ2-7; 8 bases agree with TRBD1. The CDR3 runs 16 residues. The germline gives CDR1 SGHAT, CDR2 FQNNGV. The V segment lost 2 bases and the J segment 4 bases; nucleotides outside the gene matches: 10. CDR3 sequence reads: CASSLNPTRQGYEQYF. The CDR3 nucleotides read TGTGCCAGCAGCTTAAACCCCACGAGACAGGGGTACGAGCAGTACTTC.